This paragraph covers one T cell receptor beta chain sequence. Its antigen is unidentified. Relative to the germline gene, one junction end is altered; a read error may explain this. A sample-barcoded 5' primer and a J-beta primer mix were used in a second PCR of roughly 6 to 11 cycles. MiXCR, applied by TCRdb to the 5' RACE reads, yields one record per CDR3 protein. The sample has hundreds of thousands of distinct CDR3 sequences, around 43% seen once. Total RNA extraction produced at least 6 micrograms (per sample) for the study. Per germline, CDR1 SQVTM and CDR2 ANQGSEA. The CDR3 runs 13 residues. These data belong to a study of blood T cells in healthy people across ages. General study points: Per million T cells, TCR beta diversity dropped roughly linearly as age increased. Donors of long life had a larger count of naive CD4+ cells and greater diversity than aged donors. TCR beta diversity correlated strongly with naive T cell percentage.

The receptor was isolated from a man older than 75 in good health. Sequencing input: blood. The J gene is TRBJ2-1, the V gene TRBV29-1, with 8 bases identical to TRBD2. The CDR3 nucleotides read TGCGGCGTTGGCGGGAGGTCGGGAAATGAGCAGTTCTTC. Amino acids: CGVGGRSGNEQFF.